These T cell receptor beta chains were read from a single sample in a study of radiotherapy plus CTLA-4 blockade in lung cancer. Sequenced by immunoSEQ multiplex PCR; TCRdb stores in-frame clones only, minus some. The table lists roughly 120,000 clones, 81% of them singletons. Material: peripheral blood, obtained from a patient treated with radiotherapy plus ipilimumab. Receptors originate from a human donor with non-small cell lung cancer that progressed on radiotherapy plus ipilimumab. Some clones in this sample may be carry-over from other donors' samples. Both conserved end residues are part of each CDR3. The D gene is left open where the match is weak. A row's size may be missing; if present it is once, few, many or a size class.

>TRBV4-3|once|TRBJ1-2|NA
CASSQALPEGGGYGYTF
TGCGCCAGCAGCCAAGCCCTTCCTGAGGGGGGCGGATATGGCTACACCTTC
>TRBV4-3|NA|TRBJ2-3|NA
CASSQFFTDTQYF
TGCGCCAGCAGCCAGTTTTTTACAGATACGCAGTATTTT
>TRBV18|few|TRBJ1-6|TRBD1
CASSPTGLNESPLHF
TGTGCCAGCTCACCGACAGGGTTAAACGAATCACCCCTCCACTTT
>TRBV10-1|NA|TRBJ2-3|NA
CASSEGRTYTDTQYF
TGCGCCAGCAGTGAGGGACGGACATACACAGATACGCAGTATTTT
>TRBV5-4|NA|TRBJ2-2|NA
CASRPGVGANTGELFF
TGTGCCAGCAGGCCCGGGGTCGGGGCGAACACCGGGGAGCTGTTTTTT
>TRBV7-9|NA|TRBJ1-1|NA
CASSPVRPMNTEAFF
TGTGCCAGCAGCCCGGTAAGGCCCATGAACACTGAAGCTTTCTTT
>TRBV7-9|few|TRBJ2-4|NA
CASSPSGRIKNIQYF
TGTGCCAGCAGTCCATCTGGCCGAATCAAAAACATTCAGTACTTC
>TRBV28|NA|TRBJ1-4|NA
CASRTLGGGLGEKLFF
TGTGCCAGCAGAACCCTCGGGGGGGGGCTGGGTGAAAAACTGTTTTTT
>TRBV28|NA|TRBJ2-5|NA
CASSSSAGWGSQETQYF
TGTGCCAGCAGTTCATCCGCCGGGTGGGGCAGTCAAGAGACCCAGTACTTC
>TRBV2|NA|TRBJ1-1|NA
CASRGDTYTEAFF
TGTGCCAGCAGAGGGGACACCTACACTGAAGCTTTCTTT
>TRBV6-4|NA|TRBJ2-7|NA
CASRDPMFRQPYEQYF
TGTGCCAGCAGGGATCCGATGTTCAGGCAGCCCTACGAGCAGTACTTC